These 30 T cell receptor beta chains were all obtained from the same sample, sequenced in a study of control samples from healthy donors and cancer patients. This table comes from immunoSEQ multiplex PCR, and its TCRdb copy is limited to in-frame clones, with some not included. The sample gives roughly 140,000 clones, about 94% of which show up once; 2% to 2.5% is in the top ten. Sequencing used blood. These receptors came from a man between 50 and 59 years old in good health.

The chain combines TRBV18 with TRBJ2-1; 10 nucleotides line up with TRBD2. This CDR3 spans 16 amino acids. Losses at the gene ends were 3 bases for V and 4 bases for J; bases not matched to a gene: 6. Germline CDR1 and CDR2: KGHSH and LQKENI. Here the CDR3 DNA reads TGTGCCAGCTCACCGGCCGGGACTAGCGCATACAATGAGCAGTTCTTC. As protein: CASSPAGTSAYNEQFF.

The chain has TRBV19 and TRBJ2-7, with 12 bases matching TRBD2. Germline CDR1 LNHDA, CDR2 SQIVND (reference sequence). V was pared by 10 bases and J by 7 bases, with 8 bases of the junction left unmatched. This CDR3 is 13 amino acids long. CDR3 amino acids: CATASGRAGEQYF. CDR3 nucleotide sequence: TGTGCCACCGCTAGCGGGAGGGCTGGAGAGCAGTACTTC.

In DNA, the CDR3 is TGTGCCAGCAGTCCCCGGCGGGGGGGCTCTGGAAACACCATATATTTT. This gives the protein CASSPRRGGSGNTIYF. The chain combines TRBV27 with TRBJ1-3, with a possible D match to TRBD1 (5 bases). CDR3 length equals 16 residues. The germline CDR1 and CDR2 sequences are MNHEY and SMNVEV (reference sequence). V shed 5 bases and J shed 0 bases, with 14 bases lying between them.

This clone was seen just once. V and J are TRBV24-1 and TRBJ2-3; 9 positions match TRBD2. The CDR3 extends over 17 amino acids. After removal of 3 bases from V and 7 bases from J, the junction contained 13 bases not matched to a gene. Germline loops: CDR1 KGHDR, CDR2 SFDVKD. In DNA form, the CDR3 reads TGTGCCACCAGTGATACCTCGGGTAGCGGGAGTTACTATACGCAGTATTTT. Protein: CATSDTSGSGSYYTQYF.

CDR3 in amino acids: CAISEFRLAALNTDTQYF. The CDR3, as DNA: TGTGCCATCAGTGAGTTCCGACTAGCGGCCCTGAACACAGATACGCAGTATTTT. This rearrangement joins TRBV10-3 to TRBJ2-3; 9 positions match TRBD2. V shed 1 base and J 2 bases; nucleotides not matched to a gene: 10. Germline V gene lookup returns CDR1 ENHRY and CDR2 SYGVKD. The CDR3 loop spans 18 amino acids.

The chain employs TRBV3-1 (or the pseudogene TRBV3-2) and TRBJ2-7; 10 bases align to TRBD1. This CDR3 comprises 16 residues. Germline trimming cut 0 bases from V and 2 bases from J; bases unmatched to any gene: 4. From germline, CDR1 is LGHDT and CDR2 YNNKEL (reference sequence). The CDR3 protein is CASSQDPGQGTYEQYF. The CDR3 DNA follows: TGTGCCAGCAGCCAAGATCCGGGACAGGGGACCTACGAGCAGTACTTC.

The chain joins TRBV3-1 (or the pseudogene TRBV3-2) to TRBJ2-7, with D unresolved. The CDR3 spans 14 residues. The V gene's germline CDR1 is LGHDT and CDR2 YNNKEL (reference sequence). V was clipped by 0 bases and J by 5 bases, with 11 bases between them. For the CDR3, the DNA is TGTGCCAGCAGCCAAGATGGGCAGATCAACGAGCAGTACTTC. Its protein product is CASSQDGQINEQYF.

The chain uses TRBV7-9 and TRBJ1-1; D unclear. Looked up from germline, CDR1 is SEHNR and CDR2 is FQNEAQ (reference sequence). This CDR3 spans 12 amino acids. Trimming left V 5 bases short and J 5 bases short, with 9 bases between. The CDR3 sequence is CASSRLGTEAFF. CDR3 nucleotide sequence: TGTGCCAGCAGCCGATTGGGGACTGAAGCTTTCTTT. Full variable domain (missing parts from reference TRBV7-9 and TRBJ1-1): DTGVSQNPRHKITKRGQNVTFRCDPISEHNRLYWYRQTLGQGPEFLTYFQNEAQLEKSRLLSDRFSAERPKGSFSTLEIQRTEQGDSAMYLCASSRLGTEAFFGQGTRLTVV.

This chain joins TRBV7-2 and TRBJ2-5; D unclear. The CDR3 extends over 11 amino acids. Germline CDR1 and CDR2: SGHTA and FQGNSA. Trimming shortened V by 3 bases and J by 5 bases, and 4 bases separated the two germline ends. The CDR3 protein is CASSFRETQYF. The CDR3 bases are TGTGCCAGCAGCTTTAGGGAGACCCAGTACTTC.

Here the CDR3 DNA reads TGTGCCAGCAGCTTCGAAGGGTTCACAGATACGCAGTATTTT. The encoded protein is CASSFEGFTDTQYF. The chain employs TRBV7-9 and TRBJ2-3; no clear D. V dropped 3 bases and J dropped 2 bases, with 9 bases sitting between them. Germline loops: CDR1 SEHNR, CDR2 FQNEAQ (reference sequence). The CDR3 has 14 amino acids.

This sequence joins TRBV19 and TRBJ2-2, with 7 bases aligning to TRBD1. CDR3 size: 16 residues. Unmatched junction bases numbered 14, after V lost 5 bases and J lost 8 bases. Germline V gene sequence: CDR1 LNHDA, CDR2 SQIVND (reference sequence). CDR3: CASSPRDRVFSGELFF. CDR3 nucleotide sequence: TGTGCCAGTAGTCCCCGAGACAGGGTCTTTAGTGGGGAGCTGTTTTTT.

As DNA, the CDR3 is TGTGCCAGCATAAAGACTAGCGGGGCCTACGAGCAGTACTTC. This sequence encodes CASIKTSGAYEQYF. The chain recombines TRBV6-5 with TRBJ2-7; 11 bases fit TRBD2. Unmatched junction bases numbered 4, after V lost 7 bases and J lost 2 bases. Germline-derived CDR1 and CDR2 are MNHEY and SVGAGI. There are 14 residues in the CDR3.

V usage is TRBV10-2 and J usage is TRBJ1-5, with D perhaps TRBD1 (6 bases). Trimming took 3 bases from V and 0 from J, leaving 9 bases between them. Germline V gene lookup returns CDR1 WSHSY and CDR2 SAAADI. The CDR3 is 15 amino acids. In DNA, the CDR3 is TGCGCCAGCAGTGACTGGGGGGCTAGCAATCAGCCCCAGCATTTT. Residues: CASSDWGASNQPQHF.

The chain couples TRBV6-6 to TRBJ1-2; D possibly corresponds to TRBD1 (5 bases). CDR1 and CDR2 (germline): MNHNY, SVGAGI (reference sequence). The CDR3 is 16 residues long. Trimming left V 2 bases short and J 3 bases short, with 16 bases between. The CDR3 protein is CASSYGEGSRHYGYTF. Written as DNA, the CDR3 is TGTGCCAGCAGTTACGGGGAGGGGAGTAGGCACTATGGCTACACCTTC.

The genes are TRBV29-1 and TRBJ2-7, with 7 bases aligning to TRBD1. V gave up 7 bases and J gave up 5 bases; unmatched junction bases: 11. CDR1 is SQVTM, CDR2 ANQGSEA, per germline. This CDR3 has 13 amino acids. The CDR3 loop reads CSATTGPGNEQYF. The CDR3 DNA is TGCAGCGCCACGACAGGGCCAGGAAACGAGCAGTACTTC.

The V gene is TRBV2, the J gene TRBJ1-6; D gene unclear. Trimming removed 3 bases from V and 13 bases from J, with 7 bases in between. Germline V gene data show CDR1 as SNHLY and CDR2 as FYNNEI. The CDR3 consists of 11 residues. Written as DNA, the CDR3 is TGTGCCAGCAGTGAGGGAGCGCCCCTCCACTTT. Translating gives CASSEGAPLHF.

V gene TRBV9 combines with J gene TRBJ1-1; D is possibly TRBD1 (6 bases). CDR1 and CDR2 from the germline V gene are SGDLS and YYNGEE. Trimming took off 4 bases at V and 2 bases at J, with 18 bases between the two ends. The CDR3 length is 16 residues. CDR3 DNA: TGTGCCAGCAGCCCAACAGGGTCGGGAGGAAACACTGAAGCTTTCTTT. Its protein product is CASSPTGSGGNTEAFF.

Points on this clone: Other DNA sequences in the same sample also yield this CDR3. This chain joins TRBV18 and TRBJ1-5; D remains unclear. CDR3 length: 14 amino acids. Germline V gene data show CDR1 as KGHSH and CDR2 as LQKENI. Trimming took off 3 bases at V and 0 bases at J, with 6 bases between the two ends. The CDR3 region has the DNA TGTGCCAGCTCACCCGAATATAGCAATCAGCCCCAGCATTTT. Translation: CASSPEYSNQPQHF.

This rearrangement joins TRBV25-1 to TRBJ2-7; a possible D gene is TRBD1 (6 bases). Trimming removed 4 bases at V and 3 bases at J, with 10 bases between. There are 13 residues in the CDR3. The germline CDR1 and CDR2 sequences are MGHDK and SYGVNS. The CDR3 bases are TGTGCCAGCAGTGGTCAGGGGTTCTACGAGCAGTACTTC. Its translation is CASSGQGFYEQYF.

This chain joins TRBV9 and TRBJ1-2, with 10 bases aligning to TRBD1. Germline lookup yields CDR1 SGDLS and CDR2 YYNGEE. The length of the CDR3 is 15 residues. After removal of 0 bases from V and 8 bases from J, the junction contained 7 bases not matched to a gene. CDR3 amino acids: CASSVGGTGASGYTF. DNA of the CDR3: TGTGCCAGCAGCGTAGGGGGGACAGGGGCGTCCGGCTACACCTTC.

This chain links TRBV28 with TRBJ2-7, with D possibly matching TRBD2 (6 bases). Per the germline V gene, CDR1 is MDHEN and CDR2 is SYDVKM. V was cut by 11 bases and J by 3 bases, with 14 bases left in between. This CDR3 spans 12 amino acids. The CDR3 protein is CALGGSNYEQYF. CDR3 bases: TGTGCCCTGGGAGGCAGTAACTACGAGCAGTACTTC.

The chain employs TRBV11-2 and TRBJ1-6, with a possible D match to TRBD1 (5 bases). Germline V gene data show CDR1 as SGHAT and CDR2 as FQNNGV. Trimming cost V 7 bases and J 14 bases, with 18 bases left between them. The CDR3 consists of 13 residues. CDR3 bases: TGTGCCAGCAAGGTCCCTGGTCGGGGGTCCCTCCACTTT. Its protein product is CASKVPGRGSLHF. The complete variable domain, with remaining parts taken from reference TRBV11-2 and TRBJ1-6, reads EAGVAQSPRYKIIEKRQSVAFWCNPISGHATLYWYQQILGQGPKLLIQFQNNGVVDDSQLPKDRFSAERLKGVDSTLKIQPAKLEDSAVYLCASKVPGRGSLHFGNGTRLTVT.

This clone has only one observation. The chain employs TRBV20-1 and TRBJ2-7; D is undetermined. CDR3 length equals 11 residues. CDR1 is DFQATT, CDR2 SNEGSKA, per germline (reference sequence). Trimming removed 8 bases from V and 3 bases from J, with 11 bases in between. Written as DNA, the CDR3 is TGCAGTACCCCGGGCCTCTACGAGCAGTACTTC. Its translation is CSTPGLYEQYF.

This rearrangement joins TRBV11-3 to TRBJ2-7; 8 bases match TRBD1. Losses at the gene ends were 5 bases for V and 5 bases for J; bases not matched to a gene: 2. Germline V gene data show CDR1 as SGHNT and CDR2 as YENEEA. The CDR3 runs 12 residues. CDR3 DNA sequence: TGTGCCAGCAGCAAGACAGGGGACGAGCAGTACTTC. This encodes CASSKTGDEQYF.

The chain carries TRBV10-3 and TRBJ2-1; D is unclear. The V and J ends lost 5 bases and 3 bases respectively, with 5 bases between them. The CDR3 is made up of 12 amino acids. Per germline, CDR1 ENHRY and CDR2 SYGVKD. The CDR3 spells CAISLVYNEQFF. As DNA, the CDR3 is TGTGCCATCAGTCTGGTCTACAATGAGCAGTTCTTC.

The rearrangement uses TRBV28 and TRBJ1-1; the D is unclear. V lost 5 bases to trimming and J lost 0 bases, with 4 bases between them. Germline-derived CDR1 and CDR2 are MDHEN and SYDVKM. The CDR3 is 12 residues long. DNA for the CDR3: TGTGCCAGCAGTCAGATGAACACTGAAGCTTTCTTT. The encoded protein is CASSQMNTEAFF.

This chain links TRBV3-1 (or the pseudogene TRBV3-2) with TRBJ2-1, with D perhaps matching TRBD2 (6 bases). This CDR3 region has 14 residues. Germline lookup yields CDR1 LGHDT and CDR2 YNNKEL (reference sequence). The germline V and J ends were trimmed by 4 bases and 6 bases, with 13 bases remaining between them. DNA for the CDR3: TGTGCCAGCAGCCGGTTCGCGCGGGGCAATGAGCAGTTCTTC. The encoded protein is CASSRFARGNEQFF.

The chain combines TRBV30 with TRBJ2-2, with D maybe TRBD2 (6 bases). This CDR3 spans 14 amino acids. Germline lookup yields CDR1 GTSNPN and CDR2 SVGIG (reference sequence). V was shortened by 4 bases and J by 4 bases, with 13 bases between the two germline ends. The CDR3 region is CAWNRLVSTGELFF. CDR3 sequence (DNA): TGTGCCTGGAATCGACTAGTGAGCACCGGGGAGCTGTTTTTT.

The J gene is TRBJ2-7, the V gene TRBV27; perhaps TRBD2 as D (6 bases). Trimming shortened V by 2 bases and J by 0 bases, and 11 bases separated the two germline ends. The CDR3 sequence is 15 residues long. Germline V gives CDR1 MNHEY, CDR2 SMNVEV (reference sequence). The CDR3 nucleotides read TGTGCCAGCAGTTTAACTAGCCTCAGCTCCTACGAGCAGTACTTC. Translating gives CASSLTSLSSYEQYF.

The chain couples TRBV5-4 to TRBJ1-2, with 9 bases that match TRBD1. The CDR3 is 14 residues long. Germline CDR1 SGHNT, CDR2 YYREEE (reference sequence). The V gene end was trimmed by 3 bases and the J gene end by 5 bases; junction bases not matched to a gene: 5. The CDR3 bases are TGTGCCAGCAGCTCCCGGGGACAGGGTTATGGCTACACCTTC. Translating gives CASSSRGQGYGYTF.